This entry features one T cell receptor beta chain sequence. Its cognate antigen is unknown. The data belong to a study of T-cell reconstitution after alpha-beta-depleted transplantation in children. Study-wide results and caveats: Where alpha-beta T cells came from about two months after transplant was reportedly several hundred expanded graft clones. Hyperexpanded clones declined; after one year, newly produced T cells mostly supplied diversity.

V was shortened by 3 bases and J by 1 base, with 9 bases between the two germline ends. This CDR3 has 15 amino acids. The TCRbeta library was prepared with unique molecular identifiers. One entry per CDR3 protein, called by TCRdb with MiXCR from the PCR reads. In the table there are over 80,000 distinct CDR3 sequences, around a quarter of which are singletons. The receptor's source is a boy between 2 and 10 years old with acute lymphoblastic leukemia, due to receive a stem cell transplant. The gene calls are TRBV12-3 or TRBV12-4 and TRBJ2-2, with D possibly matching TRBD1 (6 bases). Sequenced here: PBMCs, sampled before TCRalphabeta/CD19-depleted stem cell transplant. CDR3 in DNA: TGTGCCAGCAGTTTTGGGACACGGAACACCGGGGAGCTGTTTTTT. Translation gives CASSFGTRNTGELFF.